The 17 T cell receptor beta chains listed next were all sequenced from one sample in a study of shared clonotypes between healthy human individuals (dated by TCRdb to 2019 to 2021). CD8 naive samples were obtained by positive selection for CCR7 among CD45RO-negative cells, yielding a CD45RA+CCR7+ population from which TemRA cells were excluded. The method behind the library was the immunoSEQ multiplex PCR assay. The table comes from immuneACCESS by way of TCRdb, which keeps in-frame sequences with V and J called. Part of the clones is missing from these tables; in studies checked, under half for an unresolved V gene and the rest for unknown reasons. This sample holds about 2.1 million clones; about 93% were observed only once. Approximately 1.7% of the sample belongs to the ten largest clones. What was sequenced was naive CD8+ T cells from PBMCs. What the cell subset or site label conveys for this sample: CD45RA+CCR7+. All receptors derive from a man aged 18 to 29 in good health. Some clones in this sample may be carry-over from other donors' samples.

Points on this clone: Distinct nucleotide sequences in the sample also encode this CDR3. The chain recombines TRBV6-6 with TRBJ2-3, with unresolved D. The CDR3 runs to 12 residues. Germline CDR1 is MNHNY and CDR2 is SVGAGI (reference sequence). Trimming removed 0 bases from V and 4 bases from J, with 2 bases in between. This CDR3 is CASSYSSDTQYF. The CDR3 DNA is TGTGCCAGCAGTTACTCTTCAGATACGCAGTATTTT.

The chain recombines TRBV4-3 with TRBJ2-1, with 9 bases lining up with TRBD2. V lost 0 bases, J lost 7 bases, and 16 bases stayed unmatched. The CDR3 loop spans 19 amino acids. Germline lookup yields CDR1 LGHNA and CDR2 YSLEER. Here the CDR3 DNA reads TGCGCCAGCAGCCAAGATGGGGGGGGCTTAGCGGGAGTTATGAATGAGCAGTTCTTC. Its translation: CASSQDGGGLAGVMNEQFF.

The gene calls are TRBV27 and TRBJ1-2; weak D call: TRBD1 (6 bases). CDR3 length equals 15 residues. V shed 5 bases and J shed 4 bases, with 17 bases lying between them. Germline loops: CDR1 MNHEY, CDR2 SMNVEV (reference sequence). In DNA form, the CDR3 reads TGTGCCAGCAGTGGGGGCGGGTCGGCTAGCTATGGCTACACCTTC. Protein product: CASSGGGSASYGYTF.

V is TRBV27 and J is TRBJ1-2; D is possibly TRBD1 (5 bases). Trimming pared 2 bases from V and 5 bases from J, leaving 15 bases between. Germline V gene sequence: CDR1 MNHEY, CDR2 SMNVEV (reference sequence). The CDR3 has 15 residues. The chain's CDR3 is CASSLGAGPGYGYTF. The CDR3 bases are TGTGCCAGCAGTTTAGGGGCAGGACCCGGGTATGGCTACACCTTC.

The chain's CDR3 is CASSSYSGGLSYEQYF. In nucleotides, the CDR3 is TGTGCCAGCAGCTCATATTCGGGGGGGCTCTCCTACGAGCAGTACTTC. This chain links TRBV11-1 with TRBJ2-7, with TRBD2 identical over 8 bases. The CDR3 runs 16 residues. Trimming took 4 bases from V and 0 from J; bases not matched to a gene: 8. Germline V gene data show CDR1 as SGHAT and CDR2 as FQDESV (reference sequence).

The chain joins TRBV9 to TRBJ2-5, with a possible D match to TRBD1 (6 bases). Germline assignment: CDR1 SGDLS and CDR2 YYNGEE. The CDR3 sequence is 13 residues long. Trimming cost V 5 bases and J 2 bases, with 10 bases left between them. The CDR3 coding sequence is TGTGCCAGCAGACAGGGCTGGCAAGAGACCCAGTACTTC. Translating it yields CASRQGWQETQYF.

CDR3 nucleotides: TGTGCCAGCAGCCTGGGGCGGCTTAGCGGAAAGTACGAGCAGTACTTC. Amino acid sequence: CASSLGRLSGKYEQYF. This sequence joins TRBV14 and TRBJ2-7, with TRBD2 as a possible D gene (6 bases). Germline V gives CDR1 SGHDN, CDR2 FVKESK. CDR3 size: 16 residues. The V end lost 4 bases, the J end lost 4 bases, and 20 bases lay between the germline ends.

Comments on this clone: Other nucleotide sequences from this sample produce the same CDR3. The CDR3 protein is CASSVVGLSSYNEQFF. CDR3 bases: TGTGCCAGCAGCGTAGTCGGCCTAAGCTCCTACAATGAGCAGTTCTTC. The chain employs TRBV9 and TRBJ2-1; D is ambiguous. This CDR3 is 16 amino acids long. Germline CDR1 SGDLS, CDR2 YYNGEE. Between the trimmed V and J ends, which lost 0 bases and 0 bases, there was a span of 10 bases.

DNA of the CDR3: TGTGCCAGCGGGGGACAGTTGTTTTACGAGCAGTACTTC. Residues: CASGGQLFYEQYF. The chain uses TRBV9 and TRBJ2-7, with 7 bases that match TRBD1. CDR3 length: 13 residues. V shed 7 bases and J 4 bases; nucleotides not matched to a gene: 8. Germline V gives CDR1 SGDLS, CDR2 YYNGEE. Combining the CDR3 with reference TRBV9 and TRBJ2-7 gives the whole variable domain DSGVTQTPKHLITATGQRVTLRCSPRSGDLSVYWYQQSLDQGLQFLIQYYNGEERAKGNILERFSAQQFPDLHSELNLSSLELGDSALYFCASGGQLFYEQYFGPGTRLTVT.

V is TRBV9 and J is TRBJ2-7, with 12 bases fitting TRBD1. Germline V gene data show CDR1 as SGDLS and CDR2 as YYNGEE. CDR3 size: 16 residues. J gave up 5 bases and V 2 bases, and 8 bases lay outside the gene matches. The CDR3 nucleotides read TGTGCCAGCAGCGTTAGGGACAGGGGGCATCGTAACGAGCAGTACTTC. This sequence encodes CASSVRDRGHRNEQYF.

Comments on this clone: An end of the junction does not agree with germline; a read error may underlie this. The CDR3 is CASKSLGQGDF. DNA of the CDR3: TGTGCCAGCAAAAGCTTAGGGCAGGGAGACTTC. The V gene is TRBV7-9, the J gene TRBJ2-5; D possibly uses TRBD1 or TRBD2 (5 bases each). The CDR3 consists of 11 residues. Per germline, CDR1 SEHNR and CDR2 FQNEAQ (reference sequence).

This chain uses TRBV6-1 with TRBJ1-2, with unresolved D. Germline V lookup: CDR1 MNHNS, CDR2 SASEGT. V lost 6 bases and J lost 8, with 22 bases in between. This CDR3 has 15 amino acids. The CDR3 reads CASREKEGRMRGYTF. The CDR3, as DNA: TGTGCCAGCAGGGAAAAAGAGGGCAGAATGAGGGGCTACACCTTC.

The V and J genes are TRBV6-5 and TRBJ2-7, with 8 bases that match TRBD1. CDR1 and CDR2 from the germline V gene are MNHEY and SVGAGI. This CDR3 contains 14 residues. Trimming at V came to 6 bases and at J to 1 base, leaving 5 bases not matched to a gene. CDR3: CASSTRTGSYEQYF. In nucleotides, the CDR3 is TGTGCCAGCAGCACACGGACAGGGTCCTACGAGCAGTACTTC.

This chain joins TRBV5-1 and TRBJ2-7, with 8 bases aligning to TRBD1. Unmatched junction bases numbered 8, after V lost 4 bases and J lost 2 bases. Per germline, CDR1 SGHRS and CDR2 YFSETQ. This CDR3 is 15 amino acids long. CDR3 region: CASSLGQGWTYEQYF. In DNA, the CDR3 is TGCGCCAGCAGCCTTGGACAGGGATGGACCTACGAGCAGTACTTC.

The rearrangement uses TRBV4-3 and TRBJ2-2; D may be TRBD1 (6 bases). Germline loops: CDR1 LGHNA, CDR2 YSLEER. V was clipped by 4 bases and J by 3 bases, with 12 bases between them. The CDR3 totals 15 residues. The CDR3 loop is CASSPQGIHTGELFF. The CDR3 DNA is TGCGCCAGCAGCCCCCAGGGGATTCACACCGGGGAGCTGTTTTTT.

The chain carries TRBV27 and TRBJ2-7, with 7 positions matching TRBD2. The trim removed 0 bases at V and 4 bases at J, leaving 9 bases unmatched. Germline V gene data show CDR1 as MNHEY and CDR2 as SMNVEV (reference sequence). This CDR3 contains 16 residues. CDR3 bases: TGTGCCAGCAGTTTATCAGGGGAGGGATGGCGTTACGAGCAGTACTTC. It encodes CASSLSGEGWRYEQYF.

The chain combines TRBV19 with TRBJ2-7; D not resolved. CDR1 is LNHDA, CDR2 SQIVND, per germline (reference sequence). The CDR3 extends over 13 amino acids. V dropped 3 bases and J dropped 7 bases, with 13 bases sitting between them. The CDR3 nucleotides read TGTGCCAGTAGTATTAACGGGTATGGTGAGCAGTACTTC. Translating it yields CASSINGYGEQYF.